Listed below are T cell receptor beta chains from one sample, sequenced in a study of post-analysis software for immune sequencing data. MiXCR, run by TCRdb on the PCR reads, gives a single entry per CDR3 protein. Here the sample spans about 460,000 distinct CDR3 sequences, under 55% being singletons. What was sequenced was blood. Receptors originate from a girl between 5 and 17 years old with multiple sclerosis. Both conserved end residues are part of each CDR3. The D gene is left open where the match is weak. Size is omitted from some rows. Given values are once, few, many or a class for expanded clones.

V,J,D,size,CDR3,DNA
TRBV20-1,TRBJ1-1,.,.,CSAKGDVNTEAFF,TGCAGTGCCAAGGGGGATGTGAACACTGAAGCTTTCTTT
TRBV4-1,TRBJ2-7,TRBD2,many,CASSQLAGGGFSSSYEQYF,TGCGCCAGCAGCCAACTAGCGGGAGGAGGTTTTTCTAGCTCCTACGAGCAGTACTTC
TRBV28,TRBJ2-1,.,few,CASSFQEQFF,TGTGCCAGCAGTTTCCAGGAGCAGTTCTTC
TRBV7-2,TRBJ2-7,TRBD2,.,CASSRLAETYEQYF,TGTGCCAGCAGTAGACTAGCGGAAACCTACGAGCAGTACTTC
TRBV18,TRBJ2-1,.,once,CASLDPSGLYYNEQFF,TGTGCCAGTCTCGACCCTTCGGGACTCTACTACAATGAGCAGTTCTTC
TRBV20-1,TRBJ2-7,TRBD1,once,CSARSPGQGDKQYF,TGCAGTGCTAGATCACCGGGACAGGGCGATAAGCAGTACTTC
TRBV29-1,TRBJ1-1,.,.,CSVEVPGTTEAFF,TGCAGCGTTGAAGTCCCGGGCACCACTGAAGCTTTCTTT
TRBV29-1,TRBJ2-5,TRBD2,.,CSVEKGGVAGQETQYF,TGCAGCGTTGAAAAAGGCGGGGTAGCGGGGCAAGAGACCCAGTACTTC
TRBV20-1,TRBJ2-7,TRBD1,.,CSARDTRTGGANEQYF,TGCAGTGCTAGAGATACCAGGACAGGGGGTGCAAACGAGCAGTACTTC
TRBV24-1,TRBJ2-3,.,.,CATSAPVTPSTDTQYF,TGTGCCACCAGTGCGCCCGTGACACCTAGCACAGATACGCAGTATTTT
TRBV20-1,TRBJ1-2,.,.,CSARGGIYGYTF,TGCAGTGCTAGAGGGGGCATTTATGGCTACACCTTC
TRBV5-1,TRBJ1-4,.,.,CASRSGSTNEKLFF,TGCGCCAGCAGATCAGGGTCAACTAATGAAAAACTGTTTTTT
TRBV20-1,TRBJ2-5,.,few,CSARGPRTALREQYF,TGCAGTGCTAGAGGTCCCAGGACAGCCCTTAGAGAGCAGTACTTC
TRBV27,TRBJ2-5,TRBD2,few,CASSRTSGPGETQYF,TGTGCCAGCAGTCGGACTAGCGGACCTGGAGAGACCCAGTACTTC
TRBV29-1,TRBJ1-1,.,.,CSVSRVMNTEAFF,TGCAGCGTCAGCAGGGTAATGAACACTGAAGCTTTCTTT
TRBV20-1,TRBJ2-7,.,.,CSARAGLPYEQYF,TGCAGTGCTAGAGCCGGCCTCCCCTACGAGCAGTACTTC
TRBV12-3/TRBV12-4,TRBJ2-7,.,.,CASSFLDGDEQYF,TGTGCCAGCAGTTTCCTCGACGGAGACGAGCAGTACTTC
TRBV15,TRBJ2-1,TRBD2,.,CATSRARELAGDNEQFF,TGTGCCACCAGCAGAGCCCGGGAGCTAGCGGGAGACAATGAGCAGTTCTTC
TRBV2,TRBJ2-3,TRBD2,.,CASSRRTSGREDTQYF,TGTGCCAGCAGCCGGCGGACTAGCGGGAGAGAAGATACGCAGTATTTT
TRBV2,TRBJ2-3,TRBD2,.,CASSVGGSSPDTQYF,TGTGCCAGCAGCGTCGGGGGGAGTAGTCCAGATACGCAGTATTTT
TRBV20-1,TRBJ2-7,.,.,CSARGTDGYEQYF,TGCAGTGCTAGAGGGACGGATGGCTACGAGCAGTACTTC
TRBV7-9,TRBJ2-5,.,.,CASSLSIATGQETQYF,TGTGCCAGCAGCTTATCTATCGCGACAGGTCAAGAGACCCAGTACTTC
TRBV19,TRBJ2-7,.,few,CASSTGRKGQDTYEQYF,TGTGCCAGTAGTACTGGCCGCAAAGGGCAGGACACCTACGAGCAGTACTTC
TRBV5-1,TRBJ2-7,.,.,CASSFEWDHEQYF,TGCGCCAGCAGCTTTGAATGGGACCACGAGCAGTACTTC
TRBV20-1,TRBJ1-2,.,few,CSAPGTVNYGYTF,TGCAGTGCGCCGGGGACGGTTAACTATGGCTACACCTTC
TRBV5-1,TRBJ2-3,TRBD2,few,CASSGSLAAMLTDTQYF,TGCGCCAGCAGCGGAAGCCTAGCGGCGATGCTTACAGATACGCAGTATTTT
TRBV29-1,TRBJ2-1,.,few,CSVERGNSGNEQFF,TGCAGCGTTGAAAGGGGCAATTCGGGCAATGAGCAGTTCTTC
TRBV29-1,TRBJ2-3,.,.,CSVDEGYADTQYF,TGCAGCGTTGACGAAGGTTATGCAGATACGCAGTATTTT
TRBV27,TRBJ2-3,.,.,CASSLGFSGTDTQYF,TGTGCCAGCAGTTTAGGATTTTCGGGGACAGATACGCAGTATTTT
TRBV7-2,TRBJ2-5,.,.,CASNPRGREEETQYF,TGTGCCAGCAACCCCCGGGGCAGGGAGGAAGAGACCCAGTACTTC